This T cell receptor beta chain was recorded in a study of identical twins. Each CDR3 protein is one row after TCRdb ran MiXCR on the 5' RACE reads. The repertoire consists of 450,000 or so distinct CDR3 sequences, with 13% to 15% occurring once and the leading ten covering about 0.52%. About this clonotype itself: Its antigen remains unknown.

Whole-study results and caveats: Abundant cord blood beta clonotypes carried fewer insertions; memory repertoires showed none. Recombination models fit unrelated individuals' TCR alpha sharing but underestimated twins'. Sequences that were out-of-frame, alpha and twin-shared displayed an excess of low generation probability.

V was clipped by 7 bases and J by 3 bases; unmatched bases: 3. The CDR3 extends over 14 amino acids. Germline values: CDR1 MNHNS, CDR2 SASEGT. Another study also made use of these data, one on yellow fever vaccine responses in identical twins.

The chain employs TRBV6-1 and TRBJ2-2; TRBD1 matches at 9 bases. Material for sequencing was CD4+ T cells sorted from blood. This TCR was sampled from a woman aged 18-35 years in good health. CDR3 coding DNA: TGTGCCAGCAACGACAGGGGGGACACCGGGGAGCTGTTTTTT. Protein product: CASNDRGDTGELFF.